This passage covers 27 T cell receptor beta chains from one sample sequenced in a study of T cells after posttransplantation cyclophosphamide. TCRdb keeps only in-frame clones here, not all; method: immunoSEQ multiplex PCR. Here the sample spans roughly 2,100 clones, 85% to 95% being singletons. The sequencing input was naive CD8+ T cells sorted from PBMCs. Receptors were obtained from a woman in her sixties or seventies in good health, CMV-negative, and a related stem cell transplant donor.

The chain has TRBV4-1 and TRBJ1-4, with D unresolved. The CDR3 consists of 14 residues. Germline V CDR1 and CDR2: MGHRA, YSYEKL. The germline V and J ends were trimmed by 4 bases and 16 bases, with 22 bases remaining between them. The CDR3 nucleotides are TGCGCCAGCAGCCCCCCCCGAGGCGAAGGCGGTCGGTTTTTT. This translates into CASSPPRGEGGRFF.

V and J are TRBV27 and TRBJ2-7; possible D gene TRBD2, 5 bases. The CDR3 has 14 amino acids. Germline values: CDR1 MNHEY, CDR2 SMNVEV (reference sequence). Trimming left V 11 bases short and J 7 bases short, with 24 bases between. DNA of the CDR3: TGTGCCTCTGCCCCGGCCAGCGGCCCTTGGGAGCAGTACTTC. Translated, it gives CASAPASGPWEQYF.

CDR3 region: CASSPRQESEAFF. The DNA of the CDR3 is TGTGCCAGCAGCCCCCGACAGGAGTCTGAAGCTTTCTTT. The chain carries TRBV7-9 and TRBJ1-1, with D possibly TRBD1 on 6 matching bases. CDR1 and CDR2 from the germline V gene are SEHNR and FQNEAQ (reference sequence). Trimming took off 5 bases at V and 6 bases at J, with 13 bases between the two ends. The CDR3 runs 13 residues.

This clone was seen once. This sequence joins TRBV28 and TRBJ1-5; 10 bases are shared with TRBD1. The CDR3 is 15 residues long. V shed 7 bases, J shed 6 bases, and the junction held 9 bases outside the gene matches. The V gene's germline CDR1 is MDHEN and CDR2 SYDVKM. The CDR3 DNA reads as TGTGCCAGCACCAGGGACAGGGGTACGGGTCAGCCCCAGCATTTT. It specifies CASTRDRGTGQPQHF.

J is TRBJ1-6 and V is TRBV7-9, with TRBD1 as a possible D gene (6 bases). Between the trimmed V and J ends, which lost 3 bases and 8 bases, there was a span of 8 bases. From germline, CDR1 is SEHNR and CDR2 FQNEAQ (reference sequence). There are 13 residues in the CDR3. This CDR3 reads CASSFPGDSPLHF. Written as DNA, the CDR3 is TGTGCCAGCAGCTTCCCAGGGGATTCACCCCTCCACTTT. Based on the CDR3 plus reference TRBV7-9 and TRBJ1-6, the full variable domain is DTGVSQNPRHKITKRGQNVTFRCDPISEHNRLYWYRQTLGQGPEFLTYFQNEAQLEKSRLLSDRFSAERPKGSFSTLEIQRTEQGDSAMYLCASSFPGDSPLHFGNGTRLTVT.

The J gene is TRBJ2-4, the V gene TRBV19; TRBD1 might be the D (5 bases). Trimming cost V 1 base and J 2 bases, with 9 bases left between them. The CDR3 is made up of 15 amino acids. Germline assignment: CDR1 LNHDA and CDR2 SQIVND (reference sequence). CDR3 in DNA: TGTGCCAGTAGTATAGGGGCAGGGCCCAAAAACATTCAGTACTTC. This translates into CASSIGAGPKNIQYF.

J is TRBJ1-2 and V is TRBV28; tentatively, D is TRBD1 (6 bases). V lost 6 bases and J lost 8, with 16 bases in between. This CDR3 spans 13 amino acids. CDR1 and CDR2 from the germline V gene are MDHEN and SYDVKM. CDR3 bases: TGTGCCAGCAGCAAGAGGGGGGGAAAAGGCTACACCTTC. It translates to CASSKRGGKGYTF.

The chain joins TRBV7-9 to TRBJ2-2; 10 nucleotides agree with TRBD2. V dropped 3 bases and J dropped 6; count of bases not matched to a gene: 7. CDR1 and CDR2 (germline): SEHNR, FQNEAQ (reference sequence). There are 16 residues in the CDR3. CDR3 sequence reads: CASSFIGTSAPGELFF. The CDR3 bases are TGTGCCAGCAGCTTCATCGGGACTAGCGCACCCGGGGAGCTGTTTTTT.

This chain joins TRBV30 and TRBJ1-5, with 7 bases matching TRBD1. Germline-derived CDR1 and CDR2 are GTSNPN and SVGIG (reference sequence). The V segment lost 4 bases and the J segment 2 bases; nucleotides outside the gene matches: 5. This CDR3 is built from 14 residues. The CDR3 protein is CAWTGGSGNQPQHF. DNA for the CDR3: TGTGCCTGGACAGGGGGATCCGGCAATCAGCCCCAGCATTTT.

The chain recombines TRBV12-1 with TRBJ2-3; the table's D gene call, TRBD1, was not cross checked with the DNA. TRBV12-1 is a recognized pseudogene. The CDR3 is 14 amino acids. Here the CDR3 DNA reads TGTGCCAGCAGCTTTTGGGCTAGCACAGATACGCAGTATTTT. The encoded protein is CASSFWASTDTQYF.

The gene calls are TRBV28 and TRBJ2-7; 9 bases line up with TRBD1. The CDR3 contains 16 residues. The germline V gene has CDR1 MDHEN and CDR2 SYDVKM. J gave up 3 bases and V 4 bases, and 10 bases lay outside the gene matches. The chain's CDR3 is CASSSKTGGPRYEQYF. Here the CDR3 DNA reads TGTGCCAGCAGTTCCAAAACAGGGGGCCCTCGCTACGAGCAGTACTTC.

The chain employs TRBV29-1 and TRBJ1-1; D may be TRBD1 (5 bases). Looked up from germline, CDR1 is SQVTM and CDR2 is ANQGSEA. The CDR3 consists of 14 residues. Trimming removed 6 bases at V and 0 bases at J, with 14 bases between. CDR3 protein: CSVIGAEMNTEAFF. As DNA, the CDR3 is TGCAGCGTGATTGGGGCGGAGATGAACACTGAAGCTTTCTTT.

The chain joins TRBV19 to TRBJ2-3, with D maybe TRBD2 (5 bases). Germline V gene lookup returns CDR1 LNHDA and CDR2 SQIVND (reference sequence). The CDR3 length is 15 residues. Trimming took 5 bases from V and 7 from J, leaving 19 bases between them. CDR3 nucleotide sequence: TGTGCCAGTAGTTATAGCGCTGCCCCCGGATATACGCAGTATTTT. Its translation: CASSYSAAPGYTQYF.

V and J are TRBV1 and TRBJ2-6; no check of the table's D call, TRBD2, against the DNA was made. TRBV1 is designated a pseudogene. This CDR3 spans 14 amino acids. The CDR3 bases are TGCACCAGCAGCCAGTACTCTGGGGCCAACGTCCTGACTTTC. Translated: CTSSQYSGANVLTF.

The V call is TRBV5-4, the J call TRBJ1-1; D is undetermined. The CDR3 loop spans 11 amino acids. The germline V gene encodes CDR1 SGHNT and CDR2 YYREEE (reference sequence). For the CDR3, the DNA is TGTGCTTCTTCACTTAACACTGAAGCTTTCTTT. Translation: CASSLNTEAFF.

This chain joins TRBV4-1 and TRBJ2-2, with 14 bases fitting TRBD2. CDR3 length: 18 amino acids. Germline assignment: CDR1 MGHRA and CDR2 YSYEKL. V lost 4 bases to trimming and J lost 1 base; unmatched junction nucleotides: 5. CDR3 sequence reads: CASSPGLAGVLNTGELFF. The CDR3 DNA follows: TGCGCCAGCAGCCCGGGACTAGCGGGAGTTCTGAACACCGGGGAGCTGTTTTTT.

The genes are TRBV14 and TRBJ2-1; 10 bases align to TRBD1. V was pared by 5 bases and J by 4 bases, with 5 bases of the junction left unmatched. In germline, CDR1 is SGHDN, CDR2 FVKESK. The CDR3 is made up of 15 amino acids. The CDR3: CASSWTGGDYNEQFF. CDR3 in DNA: TGTGCCAGCAGCTGGACAGGGGGTGATTACAATGAGCAGTTCTTC.

The rearrangement uses TRBV28 and TRBJ2-7, with 10 bases identical to TRBD2. The CDR3 contains 15 residues. The germline gives CDR1 MDHEN, CDR2 SYDVKM. V trimming: 2 bases; J trimming: 5 bases; junction bases outside the gene matches: 6. The CDR3 protein is CASSLGLAGDHEQYF. DNA of the CDR3: TGTGCCAGCAGTTTAGGGCTAGCGGGAGACCACGAGCAGTACTTC. The whole variable domain, filled in from reference TRBV28 and TRBJ2-7, reads DVKVTQSSRYLVKRTGEKVFLECVQDMDHENMFWYRQDPGLGLRLIYFSYDVKMKEKGDIPEGYSVSREKKERFSLILESASTNQTSMYLCASSLGLAGDHEQYFGPGTRLTVT.

This rearrangement joins TRBV30 to TRBJ2-7, with D possibly TRBD2 on 7 matching bases. CDR3 length: 15 residues. The V end was cut by 5 bases, the J end by 0 bases, with 17 bases between. Germline CDR1 reads GTSNPN; CDR2 reads SVGIG (reference sequence). This CDR3 reads CAWGPRGGRSYEQYF. The CDR3 nucleotides read TGTGCCTGGGGCCCTAGGGGGGGCCGCTCCTACGAGCAGTACTTC. The whole variable domain, remainder taken from reference TRBV30 and TRBJ2-7, is SQTIHQWPATLVQPVGSPLSLECTVEGTSNPNLYWYRQAAGRGLQLLFYSVGIGQISSEVPQNLSASRPQDRQFILSSKKLLLSDSGFYLCAWGPRGGRSYEQYFGPGTRLTVT.

The J gene is TRBJ2-5, the V gene TRBV9; TRBD1 is a possible D gene (5 bases). This CDR3 comprises 14 residues. The germline V and J ends were trimmed by 0 bases and 4 bases, with 10 bases remaining between them. CDR1 SGDLS and CDR2 YYNGEE come from the germline V gene. The CDR3 region has the DNA TGTGCCAGCAGCGTAGAGTGGGGCGGAGAGACCCAGTACTTC. Its translation: CASSVEWGGETQYF.

The chain combines TRBV27 with TRBJ2-7; TRBD1 is a possible D gene (6 bases). V was cut by 7 bases and J by 2 bases, with 15 bases left in between. Germline V lookup: CDR1 MNHEY, CDR2 SMNVEV (reference sequence). CDR3 size: 14 residues. CDR3 sequence: CASKERTVTYEQYF. CDR3 nucleotide sequence: TGTGCCAGCAAGGAGAGGACAGTCACCTACGAGCAGTACTTC.

The chain uses TRBV28 and TRBJ1-4, with D perhaps TRBD1 (6 bases). Germline assignment: CDR1 MDHEN and CDR2 SYDVKM. The CDR3 has 17 amino acids. Trimming took 8 bases from V and 8 from J, leaving 27 bases between them. As DNA, the CDR3 is TGTGCCAGCCTCCCGGGGCACAGGGAGAGTTTGGAGGAAAAACTGTTTTTT. Protein product: CASLPGHRESLEEKLFF.

The V call is TRBV29-1, the J call TRBJ2-3; 11 bases fit TRBD1. V was clipped by 7 bases and J by 5 bases; unmatched bases: 5. Germline CDR1 is SQVTM and CDR2 is ANQGSEA. This CDR3 region has 13 residues. The CDR3 DNA reads as TGCAGCGAGGGACAGGGGGTTATAGATACGCAGTATTTT. This encodes CSEGQGVIDTQYF.

J is TRBJ1-5 and V is TRBV27; no clear D. CDR1 MNHEY and CDR2 SMNVEV come from the germline V gene (reference sequence). With 1 base removed from V and 3 bases from J, the gap between germline ends came to 16 bases. This CDR3 comprises 17 residues. Written as DNA, the CDR3 is TGTGCCAGCAGTTTATACCCCAGCGGATTCAACAATCAGCCCCAGCATTTT. It codes for CASSLYPSGFNNQPQHF.

The J gene is TRBJ1-5, the V gene TRBV28; D is uncertain. V was clipped by 8 bases and J by 2 bases, with 13 bases between them. This CDR3 spans 14 amino acids. Germline assignment: CDR1 MDHEN and CDR2 SYDVKM. The chain's CDR3 is CASGQVSGNQPQHF. The CDR3 DNA is TGTGCCAGCGGGCAGGTATCAGGCAATCAGCCCCAGCATTTT.

The CDR3 here is CASRDSGGGNEQFF. CDR3 nucleotide sequence: TGTGCCAGCAGGGATAGCGGGGGAGGGAATGAGCAGTTCTTC. The chain carries TRBV6-6 and TRBJ2-1; 9 bases match TRBD2. Germline V gives CDR1 MNHNY, CDR2 SVGAGI (reference sequence). The CDR3 is 14 amino acids. Trimming removed 6 bases from V and 7 bases from J; junction bases left unmatched: 7.

This clone has only one observation. The chain links TRBV19 to TRBJ2-1; 12 positions agree with TRBD2. CDR3 length: 15 residues. Looked up from germline, CDR1 is LNHDA and CDR2 is SQIVND (reference sequence). V lost 5 bases, J lost 8 bases, and 7 bases stayed unmatched. The CDR3 reads CASSPGTSGSDEQFF. In DNA form, the CDR3 reads TGTGCCAGTAGTCCGGGGACTAGCGGGTCAGATGAGCAGTTCTTC.